Listed here are 32 T cell receptor beta chains from one sample, sequenced in a study of OX40 agonist ivuxolimab in advanced cancers. The method was immunoSEQ multiplex PCR; TCRdb's version includes in-frame clones alone and lacks a portion of them. The sample records about 19,000 clones, approximately 77% being singletons. This sample comprised CD4+ or CD8+ T cells sorted from blood, obtained in a trial of the OX40 agonist ivuxolimab. All receptors come from an adult with an advanced solid tumor such as melanoma, head and neck, liver or kidney cancer.

The J gene is TRBJ2-5, the V gene TRBV4-1, with 9 bases that match TRBD2. Germline V lookup: CDR1 MGHRA, CDR2 YSYEKL. Trimming at V came to 4 bases and at J to 5 bases, leaving 14 bases not matched to a gene. The CDR3 length is 17 residues. The CDR3 nucleotides read TGCGCCAGCAGCCCCGTGGGTAGGCGGGGGGGCATGGAGACCCAGTACTTC. This codes for CASSPVGRRGGMETQYF.

The V and J genes are TRBV19 and TRBJ2-7; 9 bases agree with TRBD1. The V gene end was trimmed by 3 bases and the J gene end by 2 bases; junction bases not matched to a gene: 5. The germline CDR1 and CDR2 sequences are LNHDA and SQIVND (reference sequence). There are 15 residues in the CDR3. The CDR3 coding sequence is TGTGCCAGTAGTATGGACAGGGGCAGGACCTACGAGCAGTACTTC. It is translated as CASSMDRGRTYEQYF.

This chain connects TRBV27 to TRBJ2-7; 9 nucleotides match TRBD1. CDR3 length: 15 residues. The junction had 6 bases not matched to a gene; V was cut back by 3 bases and J by 3 bases. Germline V gives CDR1 MNHEY, CDR2 SMNVEV (reference sequence). The CDR3 protein is CASSFRDRENYEQYF. CDR3 coding DNA: TGTGCCAGCAGTTTTCGGGACAGGGAGAACTACGAGCAGTACTTC.

The chain is built from TRBV7-6 and TRBJ2-5; D is uncertain. In germline, CDR1 is SGHVS, CDR2 FNYEAQ. Trimming removed 1 base at V and 2 bases at J, with 8 bases between. The CDR3 totals 14 residues. CDR3 amino acids: CASSLGWAQETQYF. For the CDR3, the DNA is TGTGCCAGCAGCTTAGGTTGGGCTCAAGAGACCCAGTACTTC.

The V call is TRBV6-1, the J call TRBJ2-3, with D possibly TRBD1 on 5 matching bases. Germline CDR1 reads MNHNS; CDR2 reads SASEGT. V lost 4 bases to trimming and J lost 4 bases, with 18 bases between them. The CDR3 is 16 amino acids. CDR3 sequence: CASSGGRAGPADTQYF. CDR3 nucleotide sequence: TGTGCCAGCAGTGGCGGCAGGGCCGGACCGGCAGATACGCAGTATTTT.

V is TRBV7-6 and J is TRBJ2-7; D possibly uses TRBD1 or TRBD2 (5 bases each). The CDR3 length is 14 residues. Germline loops: CDR1 SGHVS, CDR2 FNYEAQ. V shed 2 bases and J shed 3 bases, with 11 bases lying between them. CDR3 residues: CASSLSGTGYEQYF. For the CDR3, the DNA is TGTGCCAGCAGCTTAAGTGGGACGGGCTACGAGCAGTACTTC.

A remark on this clone: The DNA is left out, because the CDR3 cannot be placed on it with certainty; the CDR3 is given as TCRdb lists it. This sequence joins TRBV7-2 and TRBJ2-2. The CDR3 length equals 16 residues, ends included. Germline V lookup: CDR1 SGHTA, CDR2 FQGNSA. CDR3 region: CASSLPAGLPPGSCFF.

The rearrangement links TRBV6-5 to TRBJ2-6; weak D call: TRBD2 (6 bases). This CDR3 comprises 16 residues. Germline assignment: CDR1 MNHEY and CDR2 SVGAGI. The V and J ends lost 3 bases and 2 bases respectively, with 11 bases between them. The CDR3 protein is CASSYAGTPGANVLTF. The CDR3 bases are TGTGCCAGCAGTTATGCAGGGACTCCTGGGGCCAACGTCCTGACTTTC.

This clone was seen just once. The chain is built from TRBV14 and TRBJ2-7; TRBD2 matches 8 bases. Germline V gene data show CDR1 as SGHDN and CDR2 as FVKESK. The CDR3 spans 13 residues. With V trimmed by 4 bases and J by 4 bases, 3 bases remained unmatched. CDR3 nucleotide sequence: TGTGCCAGCAGCCTGGCGGGGGGATACGAGCAGTACTTC. As protein: CASSLAGGYEQYF.

This chain links TRBV10-2 with TRBJ2-2; D uncertain. The CDR3 runs to 15 residues. The V end lost 3 bases, the J end lost 3 bases, and 11 bases lay between the germline ends. Germline lookup yields CDR1 WSHSY and CDR2 SAAADI. CDR3 protein: CASSDVGQHTGELFF. CDR3 in DNA: TGCGCCAGCAGTGACGTGGGCCAGCACACCGGGGAGCTGTTTTTT.

V gene TRBV30 combines with J gene TRBJ2-5, with 8 bases that match TRBD2. The germline V gene has CDR1 GTSNPN and CDR2 SVGIG (reference sequence). V was clipped by 3 bases and J by 4 bases; unmatched bases: 4. This CDR3 region has 13 residues. In DNA, the CDR3 is TGTGCCTGGAGACCCGCGGGGGGAGAGACCCAGTACTTC. Protein sequence: CAWRPAGGETQYF.

A single count supports this clone. This rearrangement joins TRBV9 to TRBJ1-3, with TRBD1 as a possible D gene (5 bases). Germline lookup yields CDR1 SGDLS and CDR2 YYNGEE. Trimming shortened V by 2 bases and J by 0 bases, and 9 bases separated the two germline ends. This CDR3 comprises 15 residues. The CDR3: CASSVGGVSGNTIYF. In DNA form, the CDR3 reads TGTGCCAGCAGCGTCGGGGGGGTCTCTGGAAACACCATATATTTT.

In its sample, this clone ranks as medium-sized. Other DNA sequences within the sample encode an identical CDR3. Here the CDR3 DNA reads TGCGCCAGCAGCCAAGAGGGAGGGAGCTCCTATAATTCACCCCTCCACTTT. Translated: CASSQEGGSSYNSPLHF. The chain couples TRBV4-1 to TRBJ1-6, with D hard to call. In germline, CDR1 is MGHRA, CDR2 YSYEKL. The CDR3 length is 17 residues. With 0 bases removed from V and 0 bases from J, the gap between germline ends came to 9 bases.

This chain joins TRBV28 and TRBJ1-3; D not resolved. V gave up 1 base and J gave up 0 bases, with 10 bases separating them. Germline CDR1 and CDR2: MDHEN and SYDVKM. The CDR3 runs to 16 residues. The CDR3, as DNA: TGTGCCAGCAGTTTATACGGTACTAGCTCTGGAAACACCATATATTTT. Amino acid sequence: CASSLYGTSSGNTIYF.

This clone came up a few times. The chain employs TRBV6-5 and TRBJ2-7, with 10 bases lining up with TRBD2. Germline values: CDR1 MNHEY, CDR2 SVGAGI. There are 14 residues in the CDR3. The V and J ends lost 0 bases and 5 bases, in that order; junction bases with no gene match: 1. CDR3 protein: CASSYSLAGDEQYF. The CDR3 DNA is TGTGCCAGCAGTTACTCCCTAGCGGGAGACGAGCAGTACTTC.

The CDR3 DNA follows: TGTGCCAGCAGCCACCAACGTGAGACAGGTTGGGGGAATGAGCAGTTCTTC. Translated, it gives CASSHQRETGWGNEQFF. This chain uses TRBV7-6 with TRBJ2-1; tentatively, D is TRBD1 (6 bases). V gave up 5 bases and J gave up 7 bases, with 24 bases separating them. The V gene's germline CDR1 is SGHVS and CDR2 FNYEAQ. The CDR3 has 17 amino acids.

The chain is built from TRBV4-1 and TRBJ2-1, with 9 bases fitting TRBD1. Germline loops: CDR1 MGHRA, CDR2 YSYEKL. The ends lost 4 bases at V and 7 bases at J; junction bases unmatched: 14. The length of the CDR3 is 17 residues. The chain's CDR3 is CASSLLPGTGISNEQFF. CDR3 DNA: TGCGCCAGCAGCCTCCTCCCCGGGACAGGGATAAGTAATGAGCAGTTCTTC.

The rearrangement joins TRBV5-1 to TRBJ2-2; D tentatively fits TRBD1 or TRBD2 (5 bases each). The germline gives CDR1 SGHRS, CDR2 YFSETQ. Between the trimmed V and J ends, which lost 0 bases and 4 bases, there was a span of 10 bases. The CDR3 contains 15 residues. The CDR3 sequence is CASSLGRGPTGELFF. Here the CDR3 DNA reads TGCGCCAGCAGCTTGGGTAGGGGACCCACCGGGGAGCTGTTTTTT.

This clone ranks as medium-sized. Here the CDR3 DNA reads TGTGCCAGCAGTTTCCCTCCGGGAGTCCCCGATACGCAGTATTTT. Protein sequence: CASSFPPGVPDTQYF. The chain is built from TRBV28 and TRBJ2-3, with D perhaps TRBD2 (6 bases). The CDR3 has 15 residues. V shed 3 bases and J shed 6 bases, with 16 bases lying between them. Germline CDR1 MDHEN, CDR2 SYDVKM. Combining the CDR3 with reference TRBV28 and TRBJ2-3 gives the whole variable domain DVKVTQSSRYLVKRTGEKVFLECVQDMDHENMFWYRQDPGLGLRLIYFSYDVKMKEKGDIPEGYSVSREKKERFSLILESASTNQTSMYLCASSFPPGVPDTQYFGPGTRLTVL.

This clone turned up a few times. The J gene is TRBJ2-7, the V gene TRBV11-2; D is unclear. V was clipped by 5 bases and J by 5 bases, with 13 bases between them. This CDR3 contains 13 residues. CDR1 SGHAT and CDR2 FQNNGV come from the germline V gene. CDR3 sequence: CASSLKGSHEQYF. In DNA form, the CDR3 reads TGTGCCAGCAGCCTCAAGGGTTCCCACGAGCAGTACTTC.

This rearrangement joins TRBV9 to TRBJ2-3, with D unclear. The CDR3 runs 13 residues. Deletions cut 4 bases from V and 4 bases from J, with 10 bases between. Germline V gene sequence: CDR1 SGDLS, CDR2 YYNGEE. CDR3 bases: TGTGCCAGCAGCTTCGACATAGCAGATACGCAGTATTTT. Its translation is CASSFDIADTQYF.

The V gene is TRBV5-6, the J gene TRBJ2-7; tentative D call: TRBD2 (5 bases). CDR3 length: 13 amino acids. Germline CDR1 SGHDT, CDR2 YYEEEE. Between the trimmed V and J ends, which lost 5 bases and 5 bases, there was a span of 14 bases. The CDR3 bases are TGTGCCAGCAGTGGCCTGGGAGCTCACGAGCAGTACTTC. Its translation is CASSGLGAHEQYF. The entire variable domain, with the rest obtained from reference TRBV5-6 and TRBJ2-7, is as follows: DAGVTQSPTHLIKTRGQQVTLRCSPKSGHDTVSWYQQALGQGPQFIFQYYEEEERQRGNFPDRFSGHQFPNYSSELNVNALLLGDSALYLCASSGLGAHEQYFGPGTRLTVT.

This chain connects TRBV10-3 to TRBJ2-1, with TRBD2 matching over 10 bases. The CDR3 consists of 13 residues. Germline V gene sequence: CDR1 ENHRY, CDR2 SYGVKD. V trimming: 10 bases; J trimming: 5 bases; junction bases outside the gene matches: 5. The CDR3 region is CATLAGEDNEQFF. In DNA form, the CDR3 reads TGTGCCACCCTAGCGGGAGAGGACAATGAGCAGTTCTTC.

This sequence joins TRBV4-3 and TRBJ2-3; 8 bases agree with TRBD2. The J segment lost 3 bases and the V segment lost 0 bases, leaving 8 bases of the junction unmatched. The germline V gene encodes CDR1 LGHNA and CDR2 YSLEER. The CDR3 has 17 amino acids. CDR3 DNA sequence: TGCGCCAGCAGCCAAGACTTTGCCGGACTAGCAACAGATACGCAGTATTTT. This gives the protein CASSQDFAGLATDTQYF.

The chain employs TRBV13 and TRBJ2-5, with 13 nucleotides matching TRBD2. V was pared by 4 bases and J by 4 bases, with 6 bases of the junction left unmatched. Germline V CDR1 and CDR2: PRHDT, FYEKMQ (reference sequence). This CDR3 has 16 amino acids. CDR3: CASSWGLAGNGETQYF. CDR3 in DNA: TGTGCCAGCAGCTGGGGACTAGCGGGAAACGGAGAGACCCAGTACTTC.

This chain joins TRBV27 and TRBJ2-1, with TRBD2 as a possible D gene (5 bases). The V gene lost 2 bases and the J gene lost 3 bases, with 8 bases spanning the gap. The CDR3 sequence is 14 residues long. Germline CDR1 MNHEY, CDR2 SMNVEV (reference sequence). In DNA form, the CDR3 reads TGTGCCAGCAGTTTAGCTAGCCTCTACAATGAGCAGTTCTTC. Translating gives CASSLASLYNEQFF.

The V gene is TRBV4-3, the J gene TRBJ2-7; 8 nucleotides agree with TRBD1. V shed 4 bases, J shed 3 bases, and the junction held 5 bases outside the gene matches. This CDR3 has 14 residues. Germline CDR1 is LGHNA and CDR2 is YSLEER. The CDR3 protein is CASSRGTGDYEQYF. The CDR3, as DNA: TGCGCCAGCAGCCGAGGGACAGGAGACTACGAGCAGTACTTC.

V gene TRBV4-1 combines with J gene TRBJ2-2, with TRBD2 identical over 7 bases. The germline gives CDR1 MGHRA, CDR2 YSYEKL. The V and J ends lost 3 bases and 5 bases, in that order; junction bases with no gene match: 21. CDR3 length: 20 residues. CDR3 in DNA: TGCGCCAGCAGCCAGGGGGAGGGTAGCTACGACGGGAGAAGTACCGGGGAGCTGTTTTTT. Protein product: CASSQGEGSYDGRSTGELFF.

The chain joins TRBV27 to TRBJ2-1; unclear D gene. V lost 5 bases to trimming and J lost 4 bases, with 6 bases between them. The CDR3 runs 12 residues. The germline gives CDR1 MNHEY, CDR2 SMNVEV (reference sequence). In nucleotides, the CDR3 is TGTGCCAGCAGTAGTAAGTACAATGAGCAGTTCTTC. This translates into CASSSKYNEQFF.

The genes are TRBV19 and TRBJ1-1; tentative D call: TRBD1 (6 bases). CDR3 length: 12 amino acids. Germline CDR1 LNHDA, CDR2 SQIVND (reference sequence). V was clipped by 7 bases and J by 4 bases, with 10 bases between them. Here the CDR3 reads CASTGGGTEAFF. For the CDR3, the DNA is TGTGCCAGTACGGGGGGCGGCACTGAAGCTTTCTTT.

V is TRBV6-4 and J is TRBJ1-2; D not resolved. The V gene lost 2 bases and the J gene lost 8 bases, with 21 bases spanning the gap. This CDR3 has 16 amino acids. The germline gives CDR1 MRHNA, CDR2 SNTAGT. CDR3 in amino acids: CASSDTSVSAVGGYTF. CDR3 sequence (DNA): TGTGCCAGCAGTGACACCTCGGTGTCGGCAGTGGGGGGCTACACCTTC.

By proportion, this clone is large (0.1 to 1%). Here the CDR3 reads CASSSPGTSRYEQYF. DNA for the CDR3: TGTGCCAGCAGCTCCCCCGGGACTAGCCGCTACGAGCAGTACTTC. The chain recombines TRBV9 with TRBJ2-7; 9 positions agree with TRBD2. CDR1 and CDR2 from the germline V gene are SGDLS and YYNGEE. The V and J ends lost 4 bases and 3 bases, in that order; junction bases with no gene match: 8. This CDR3 region has 15 residues.